This passage covers 9 T cell receptor beta chains from one sample sequenced in a study of cytomegalovirus exposure and HLA in healthy donors. In the PCR, 60 Vbeta and 13 Jbeta primers were used. The assay was immunoSEQ multiplex PCR, and TCRdb's table has in-frame clones only and misses some. The sample records more than 150,000 clones, around 85% being singletons. Sequences were obtained from PBMCs. The receptors were gathered from a man aged 45-60 years in good health and CMV-seropositive.

The chain uses TRBV5-1 and TRBJ1-1; a possible D gene is TRBD1 (6 bases). CDR3 length: 14 amino acids. CDR1 is SGHRS and CDR2 is YFSETQ in the germline V gene. The V end lost 4 bases, the J end lost 0 bases, and 10 bases lay between the germline ends. CDR3 DNA: TGCGCCAGCAGCGTGGGACATATGAACACTGAAGCTTTCTTT. This translates into CASSVGHMNTEAFF. Filled out from reference TRBV5-1 and TRBJ1-1, the complete variable domain reads KAGVTQTPRYLIKTRGQQVTLSCSPISGHRSVSWYQQTPGQGLQFLFEYFSETQRNKGNFPGRFSGRQFSNSRSEMNVSTLELGDSALYLCASSVGHMNTEAFFGQGTRLTVV.

J is TRBJ2-1 and V is TRBV28, with TRBD2 as a possible D gene (7 bases). The CDR3 loop spans 15 amino acids. V was pared by 6 bases and J by 6 bases, with 18 bases between. The V gene's germline CDR1 is MDHEN and CDR2 SYDVKM. DNA for the CDR3: TGTGCCAGCAGCCGCACTGGGGGGGGCCCCAATGAGCAGTTCTTC. Its translation is CASSRTGGGPNEQFF. Using reference TRBV28 and TRBJ2-1 for the parts outside the CDR3, the full variable domain is DVKVTQSSRYLVKRTGEKVFLECVQDMDHENMFWYRQDPGLGLRLIYFSYDVKMKEKGDIPEGYSVSREKKERFSLILESASTNQTSMYLCASSRTGGGPNEQFFGPGTRLTVL.

In this sample, this clone turned up a few times. The genes are TRBV7-3 and TRBJ2-6; TRBD1 matches 9 bases. J lost 0 bases, V lost 5 bases, and 5 bases had no gene match. Germline V CDR1 and CDR2: SGHTA, FQGTGA. CDR3 size: 17 residues. The CDR3 DNA reads TGTGCCAGCAGCCGACAGGGGGGAACCTCTGGGGCCAACGTCCTGACTTTC. Protein sequence: CASSRQGGTSGANVLTF. The whole variable domain, remainder taken from reference TRBV7-3 and TRBJ2-6, is GAGVSQTPSNKVTEKGKYVELRCDPISGHTALYWYRQSLGQGPEFLIYFQGTGAADDSGLPNDRFFAVRPEGSVSTLKIQRTERGDSAVYLCASSRQGGTSGANVLTFGAGSRLTVL.

Regarding this clone: A read error may account for a junction end that differs from germline. For the CDR3, the DNA is TGCGCCAGCCGCTTTTTGGGACAGGTGGGCTACGAGCAGTACTTC. This codes for CASRFLGQVGYEQYF. The chain is built from TRBV5-1 and TRBJ2-5, with 8 nucleotides matching TRBD1. The J call could be wrong; TRBJ2-7 is a better fit for the DNA end. CDR1 is SGHRS and CDR2 is YFSETQ in the germline V gene. This CDR3 region has 15 residues.

This clone appeared once. The rearrangement uses TRBV28 and TRBJ2-3; 7 bases match TRBD1. V shed 10 bases, J shed 2 bases, and the junction held 6 bases outside the gene matches. CDR3 length equals 13 residues. Germline V gene lookup returns CDR1 MDHEN and CDR2 SYDVKM. This CDR3 reads CATKGQNTDTQYF. The CDR3 DNA follows: TGTGCCACGAAGGGACAGAACACAGATACGCAGTATTTT.

This chain joins TRBV4-3 and TRBJ2-1; 13 nucleotides line up with TRBD2. The V gene's germline CDR1 is LGHNA and CDR2 YSLEER. With V trimmed by 8 bases and J by 5 bases, 6 bases remained unmatched. The CDR3 is 15 amino acids. The DNA for the CDR3 is TGCGCCAGCGGTGGGACTAGCGGGACCCACAATGAGCAGTTCTTC. Its translation: CASGGTSGTHNEQFF.

V gene TRBV28 combines with J gene TRBJ1-5; D is perhaps TRBD1 (6 bases). Germline lookup yields CDR1 MDHEN and CDR2 SYDVKM. The CDR3 totals 15 residues. Trimming cost V 4 bases and J 6 bases, with 16 bases left between them. CDR3 residues: CASSSTTGFTQPQHF. The CDR3 nucleotides read TGTGCCAGCAGTTCAACTACAGGGTTTACTCAGCCCCAGCATTTT. Variable domain in full (rest from reference TRBV28 and TRBJ1-5): DVKVTQSSRYLVKRTGEKVFLECVQDMDHENMFWYRQDPGLGLRLIYFSYDVKMKEKGDIPEGYSVSREKKERFSLILESASTNQTSMYLCASSSTTGFTQPQHFGDGTRLSIL.

The V gene is TRBV28, the J gene TRBJ2-7, with 7 bases lining up with TRBD1. The CDR3 spans 15 residues. With V trimmed by 5 bases and J by 3 bases, 10 bases remained unmatched. Germline CDR1 MDHEN, CDR2 SYDVKM. CDR3 loop: CASSLLSTGRYEQYF. The CDR3, as DNA: TGTGCCAGCAGTCTCCTATCGACAGGGCGCTACGAGCAGTACTTC.

V gene TRBV7-6 combines with J gene TRBJ1-1; the D gene is possibly TRBD1 (6 bases). V was pared by 5 bases and J by 0 bases, with 10 bases between. This CDR3 region has 14 residues. Germline-derived CDR1 and CDR2 are SGHVS and FNYEAQ. The CDR3 coding sequence is TGTGCCAGCAGCCTGGGACACCTGAACACTGAAGCTTTCTTT. It codes for CASSLGHLNTEAFF.